This TCR beta chain was observed in a study of blood T cells in healthy people across ages. Study details: The template switching approach captured approximately one barcoded beta molecule for every two T cells.

Alongside a J-beta primer mix, a sample-barcoded 5' primer served in a second PCR lasting roughly 7 to 11 cycles. From the 5' RACE reads, TCRdb called clonotypes with MiXCR, one entry per CDR3 protein. Here the sample spans about 640,000 distinct CDR3 sequences, around three fifths being singletons. Only a few counts were recorded for this clonotype. The draw of peripheral blood yielded approximately 10 milliliters from each donor. Samples had at least 6.5 million PBMCs isolated from them. This TCR was recovered from a man aged 55-75 years in good health. The sample was blood.

CDR3 nucleotides: TGTGCCAGCAGTGGGGGCTATTCTCAGGAGACCCAGTACTTC. The encoded protein is CASSGGYSQETQYF. The V and J genes are TRBV2 and TRBJ2-5; maybe TRBD1 (5 bases). Germline CDR1 is SNHLY and CDR2 is FYNNEI. The CDR3 covers 14 residues. The V end lost 4 bases, the J end lost 5 bases, and 14 bases lay between the germline ends.